The rows below give T cell receptor beta chains drawn from one sample of a study of blood T cell repertoires in COVID-19. TCRdb's copy holds only in-frame clones and misses some; the assay was immunoSEQ multiplex PCR. The sample records over 70,000 clones, 75% to 80% being singletons. Material: peripheral blood. These receptors all stem from a man aged 70-80 years with COVID-19, enrolled during active disease. CDR3s include the opening cysteine and the closing phenylalanine or tryptophan. The D gene is left open where the match is weak. The size of a clone is reported for some rows only, either as once, few or many, or as a class for expanded clones.

clone_size,v_call,cdr3_length,d_call,j_call,cdr3_nt,cdr3_aa
NA,TRBV9,12,NA,TRBJ1-1,TGTGCCAGCAGTATACTGGGAGGTGAAGCTTTCTTT,CASSILGGEAFF
many,TRBV6-5,16,NA,TRBJ2-7,TGTGCCAGCAGTTACTTCCCCGGCGGGGTCTCCTACGAGCAGTACTTC,CASSYFPGGVSYEQYF
NA,TRBV4-3,16,TRBD2,TRBJ2-1,TGCGCCAGCAGGCTAGGGGCGGGAGCCTCCTACAATGAGCAGTTCTTC,CASRLGAGASYNEQFF
NA,TRBV6-1,16,TRBD1,TRBJ1-5,TGTGCCAGCAGTGAAGCGTGGGACAGAAGCAATCAGCCCCAGCATTTT,CASSEAWDRSNQPQHF
NA,TRBV18,15,TRBD1,TRBJ2-1,TGTGCCAGCTCCCAAGGACAGGGGTCCCTTAATGAGCAGTTCTTC,CASSQGQGSLNEQFF
NA,TRBV7-2,15,NA,TRBJ2-7,TGTGCCAGCAGCTTAGATCGGAGGGGATCCTACGAGCAGTACTTC,CASSLDRRGSYEQYF
NA,TRBV28,19,TRBD2,TRBJ2-6,TGTGCCAGCAGTTTCGCCGGTGTGCGCGGGAGCGGAGGGGCCAACGTCCTGACTTTC,CASSFAGVRGSGGANVLTF
NA,TRBV11-3,15,TRBD2,TRBJ2-1,TGTGCCAGCAGCTTCAGCGGGGTATCCTACAATGAGCAGTTCTTC,CASSFSGVSYNEQFF
NA,TRBV11-2,14,NA,TRBJ2-5,TGTGCCAGCAGCCCCTCAGGGCCCAAAGAGACCCAGTACTTC,CASSPSGPKETQYF
NA,TRBV28,13,TRBD2,TRBJ2-7,TGTGCCAGCAGACTAGCGGGAGTACCCGAGCAGTACTTC,CASRLAGVPEQYF
NA,TRBV6-6,14,TRBD1,TRBJ1-2,TGTGCCAGCAGGATGACAGGGTCGGGCTATGGCTACACCTTC,CASRMTGSGYGYTF
NA,TRBV28,16,NA,TRBJ2-5,TGTGCCAGCACTAGAGATAGGGGTAGCGGCAGGGAGACCCAGTACTTC,CASTRDRGSGRETQYF
NA,TRBV15,15,TRBD2,TRBJ2-1,TGTGCCACCAGCATCGGGCTAGCGGGAGGTATTGAGCAGTTCTTC,CATSIGLAGGIEQFF
NA,TRBV5-1,15,NA,TRBJ1-1,TGCGCCAGCAGCTTGTTGAGTAGTATGAACACTGAAGCTTTCTTT,CASSLLSSMNTEAFF
once,TRBV30,15,TRBD2,TRBJ2-1,TGTGCCTGGAGTGTACGGAGCGGGAGTTTCCATGAGCAGTTCTTC,CAWSVRSGSFHEQFF
NA,TRBV6-2/TRBV6-3,15,NA,TRBJ2-2,TGTGCCAGCAGTTTGGAGGTAAAGAACACCGGGGAGCTGTTTTTT,CASSLEVKNTGELFF
NA,TRBV18,16,TRBD1,TRBJ2-5,TGTGCCAGCTCACCGAGGGGACAGGGGGCTCCGGAGACCCAGTACTTC,CASSPRGQGAPETQYF
NA,TRBV7-9,19,TRBD2,TRBJ2-2,TGTGCCAGCAGCTCCCAAACCTTACTAGCGGGAACGAACACCGGGGAGCTGTTTTTT,CASSSQTLLAGTNTGELFF
NA,TRBV12-5,15,NA,TRBJ2-7,TGTGCTAGTCAGTTGCGGGCAATGACTTACTACGAGCAGTACTTC,CASQLRAMTYYEQYF
few,TRBV28,15,TRBD1,TRBJ1-2,TGTGCCAGCACCAAGGGGGGACAGGAAGGCTTAGGCTACACCTTC,CASTKGGQEGLGYTF
NA,TRBV4-3,15,NA,TRBJ2-7,TGCGCCAGCAGCCAAGATTTGGCCTCCACCTACGAGCAGTACTTC,CASSQDLASTYEQYF
NA,TRBV28,13,NA,TRBJ1-1,TGTGCCAGCAGGAATACAGCAACCAAAAGGACTTTCTTT,CASRNTATKRTFF
NA,TRBV6-1,15,NA,TRBJ1-5,TGTGCCAGCAGTGAAGCTGCAGGGCGCAATCAGCCCCAGCATTTT,CASSEAAGRNQPQHF
NA,TRBV18,13,NA,TRBJ1-1,TGTGCCAGCACGACGACAGTGAACACTGAAGCTTTCTTT,CASTTTVNTEAFF
few,TRBV2,13,TRBD1,TRBJ1-5,TGTGCCAGCAGTGATGGACAGGTAGGGCCCCAGCATTTT,CASSDGQVGPQHF
NA,TRBV30,15,TRBD1,TRBJ1-5,TGTGCCTGGAGTGTTGACAGGGTTTGGAATCAGCCCCAGCATTTT,CAWSVDRVWNQPQHF
many,TRBV27,15,TRBD1,TRBJ1-5,TGTGCCAGCAGTTCCCAGGACAGGGGCAATCAGCCCCAGCATTTT,CASSSQDRGNQPQHF
NA,TRBV10-3,14,NA,TRBJ2-2,TGTGCCATCAGTGAGCGGGTGAACACCGGGGAGCTGTTTTTT,CAISERVNTGELFF
NA,TRBV6-2/TRBV6-3,14,NA,TRBJ1-1,TGTGCCAGCAGTTACCCGGGTTTGAACACTGAAGCTTTCTTT,CASSYPGLNTEAFF
NA,TRBV6-2/TRBV6-3,15,NA,TRBJ1-1,TGTGCCAGCAGTTACTCCTGGACGCCGGGAACTGAAGCTTTCTTT,CASSYSWTPGTEAFF
NA,TRBV5-5,17,TRBD1,TRBJ1-1,TGTGCCAGCAGCTTTTTATATTTAGGGACAGGGGGCACTGAAGCTTTCTTT,CASSFLYLGTGGTEAFF
NA,TRBV29-1,13,TRBD1,TRBJ2-7,TGCAGCGTTGCCGGGACAGGGAGGTACGAGCAGTACTTC,CSVAGTGRYEQYF
NA,TRBV5-1,15,NA,TRBJ1-2,TGCGCCAGCAGCTTGATCGGAGCAGGGGCTGCTGGCTACACCTTC,CASSLIGAGAAGYTF
NA,TRBV11-2,15,TRBD2,TRBJ2-5,TGTGCCAGCATCCTAACGGGAGGGGCCGGCGAGACCCAGTACTTC,CASILTGGAGETQYF
NA,TRBV7-9,15,TRBD1,TRBJ2-5,TGTGCCAGCAGCTCGTGGACAGGGCAGGGCGAGACCCAGTACTTC,CASSSWTGQGETQYF
NA,TRBV28,14,TRBD1,TRBJ1-5,TGTGCCAGCAGAAAAACAGGGGTGGGTCAGCCCCAGCATTTT,CASRKTGVGQPQHF
NA,TRBV2,15,TRBD1,TRBJ2-7,TGTGCCAGCAGTGAAGCGGCAGGGGGCGGATACGAGCAGTACTTC,CASSEAAGGGYEQYF
NA,TRBV6-5,15,TRBD1,TRBJ2-3,TGTGCCAGCAGTTACAGGGGGCCCAGAGCTGATACGCAGTATTTT,CASSYRGPRADTQYF
NA,TRBV7-9,14,NA,TRBJ1-1,TGTGCCAGCAGACCTGGCCGGGAGAACACTGAAGCTTTCTTT,CASRPGRENTEAFF
NA,TRBV7-2,15,TRBD1,TRBJ2-1,TGTGCCAGCAGCTTATCTGGACAGGGATACAATGAGCAGTTCTTC,CASSLSGQGYNEQFF
NA,TRBV5-1,14,NA,TRBJ2-7,TGCGCCAGCAGATGGACGGACTACAACTACGAGCAGTACTTC,CASRWTDYNYEQYF
NA,TRBV9,14,NA,TRBJ2-7,TGTGCCAGCAGCGTTGACAGATCCTCCTACGAGCAGTACTTC,CASSVDRSSYEQYF
once,TRBV9,15,NA,TRBJ2-3,TGTGCCAGCAGCGTAGTTGCTGGCCGCACAGATACGCAGTATTTT,CASSVVAGRTDTQYF